This TCR beta chain was sequenced in a study of response to subunit inactivated influenza vaccine. Study outcomes and limitations: Each seasonal flu vaccination may recruit only limited new T cells, authors suggested.

The CDR3 loop spans 14 amino acids. Trimming shortened V by 4 bases and J by 9 bases, and 16 bases separated the two germline ends. The germline CDR1 and CDR2 sequences are SEHNR and FQNEAQ (reference sequence). This clonotype was counted only a few times. Its antigen is unidentified. Using its own MiXCR run on the RT-PCR reads, TCRdb lists one record per CDR3 protein. Counted here are 550,000 to 650,000 distinct CDR3 sequences, 12% occurring once; the ten biggest clones make up 10%. The sample consisted of PBMCs from blood, taken on the day of vaccination. V is TRBV7-9 and J is TRBJ1-5; D may be TRBD1 (6 bases). The receptor comes from a man aged 45 to 65 who received an inactivated influenza vaccine. DNA for the CDR3: TGTGCCAGCAGCTCCGGGGGGCATCTCATGCCCCAGCATTTT. Translated, it gives CASSSGGHLMPQHF.